This entry lists 24 T cell receptor beta chains sequenced from one sample in a study of cytomegalovirus exposure and HLA in healthy donors (dated by TCRdb to the late 2010s). Libraries were constructed by the immunoSEQ multiplex PCR assay. For the multiplex PCR, a mixture combining 60 forward primers for TCR Vbeta segments and 13 reverse primers for TCR Jbeta segments was used. TCRdb provides this immuneACCESS table in a form limited to in-frame rearrangements. Some clones are lacking; in checked studies, under half of them reflect an unresolved V gene, and why the rest are absent is not known. The sample has about 52,000 clones on record, around 70% of them singletons. The ten most abundant clones make up about 9.1% of the sample. Sequenced sample: PBMCs. The receptors shown here come from a woman between 50 and 59 years old in good health and CMV-seronegative.

This chain links TRBV29-1 with TRBJ1-2; 9 nucleotides align to TRBD1. The CDR3 totals 11 residues. The V gene end was trimmed by 6 bases and the J gene end by 12 bases; junction bases not matched to a gene: 8. Germline V gives CDR1 SQVTM, CDR2 ANQGSEA. The CDR3 DNA follows: TGCAGCGTAGAAACAGGGGGCAGGGACACCTTC. Protein product: CSVETGGRDTF.

The rearrangement joins TRBV2 to TRBJ2-7, with a weak D call TRBD2 (6 bases). Trimming removed 3 bases at V and 3 bases at J, with 6 bases between. This CDR3 is 12 amino acids long. Germline CDR1 SNHLY, CDR2 FYNNEI. CDR3 nucleotide sequence: TGTGCCAGCAGTGAGACTAGCTACGAGCAGTACTTC. This gives the protein CASSETSYEQYF.

The chain employs TRBV7-2 and TRBJ2-5; TRBD1 matches 7 bases. The CDR3 extends over 14 amino acids. Germline V gives CDR1 SGHTA, CDR2 FQGNSA. Trimming at V came to 3 bases and at J to 1 base, leaving 2 bases not matched to a gene. The CDR3 region has the DNA TGTGCCAGCAGCTTGGGACAGACCCAAGAGACCCAGTACTTC. Its translation: CASSLGQTQETQYF.

This clone was counted a few times. CDR3 in DNA: TGTGCCAGTAAAAGGGACAGGGGATTTGAAGCTTTCTTT. Translated, it gives CASKRDRGFEAFF. The chain is built from TRBV19 and TRBJ1-1, with 10 bases identical to TRBD1. This CDR3 has 13 residues. V was clipped by 7 bases and J by 7 bases; unmatched bases: 6. CDR1 is LNHDA, CDR2 SQIVND, per germline (reference sequence).

The chain carries TRBV2 and TRBJ1-2; 12 positions agree with TRBD1. The CDR3 runs 15 residues. In germline, CDR1 is SNHLY, CDR2 FYNNEI. V dropped 6 bases and J dropped 8; count of bases not matched to a gene: 10. CDR3 loop: CASSAQGQGARGYTF. CDR3 nucleotide sequence: TGTGCCAGCAGCGCCCAGGGACAGGGGGCGCGGGGCTACACCTTC.

The chain uses TRBV4-2 and TRBJ2-1, with TRBD1 as a possible D gene (5 bases). Trimming stripped 0 bases from V and 2 bases from J, with 11 bases between. CDR1 and CDR2 (germline): LGHNA, YNFKEQ. The CDR3 extends over 16 amino acids. CDR3 nucleotide sequence: TGTGCCAGCAGCCAAGATTGGGGCAGACCCTACAATGAGCAGTTCTTC. Translation gives CASSQDWGRPYNEQFF.

CDR3 DNA sequence: TGTGCCAGACTATGGGTAAGCACCGGGGAGCTGTTTTTT. It translates to CARLWVSTGELFF. This chain connects TRBV27 to TRBJ2-2; no clear D gene. The CDR3 length is 13 residues. The germline CDR1 and CDR2 sequences are MNHEY and SMNVEV (reference sequence). Trimming took 9 bases from V and 4 from J, leaving 12 bases between them.

This chain joins TRBV4-1 and TRBJ2-1; 11 bases line up with TRBD1. The junction had 11 bases not matched to a gene; V was cut back by 4 bases and J by 9 bases. The CDR3 runs to 16 residues. The germline gives CDR1 MGHRA, CDR2 YSYEKL. The DNA of the CDR3 is TGCGCCAGCAGCCGCGGGAGGACAGGGGGCGAGAGTGAGCAGTTCTTC. Translation: CASSRGRTGGESEQFF.

This chain connects TRBV28 to TRBJ1-2, with 7 bases matching TRBD1. In germline, CDR1 is MDHEN, CDR2 SYDVKM. The J segment lost 2 bases and the V segment lost 4 bases, leaving 7 bases of the junction unmatched. The CDR3 runs to 15 residues. CDR3 nucleotides: TGTGCCAGCAGTTCCGGGACAGCCGTAAACTATGGCTACACCTTC. This codes for CASSSGTAVNYGYTF.

This sequence joins TRBV9 and TRBJ2-7, with TRBD2 matching over 10 bases. The trim removed 10 bases at V and 5 bases at J, leaving 15 bases unmatched. Germline V gene data show CDR1 as SGDLS and CDR2 as YYNGEE. This CDR3 is 15 amino acids long. The CDR3 DNA sequence: TGTGCCTCCTATCCCCGGGCTAGCGGGAGACACGAGCAGTACTTC. Translation: CASYPRASGRHEQYF. Variable domain in full (rest from reference TRBV9 and TRBJ2-7): DSGVTQTPKHLITATGQRVTLRCSPRSGDLSVYWYQQSLDQGLQFLIQYYNGEERAKGNILERFSAQQFPDLHSELNLSSLELGDSALYFCASYPRASGRHEQYFGPGTRLTVT.

The chain is built from TRBV19 and TRBJ1-6, with D tentatively TRBD1 (6 bases). The germline CDR1 and CDR2 sequences are LNHDA and SQIVND (reference sequence). Trimming removed 3 bases from V and 8 bases from J, with 14 bases in between. The CDR3 runs 15 residues. Here the CDR3 reads CASSMEQGEYSPLHF. The CDR3 DNA reads as TGTGCCAGTAGTATGGAACAGGGCGAATATTCACCCCTCCACTTT. Based on the CDR3 plus reference TRBV19 and TRBJ1-6, the full variable domain is DGGITQSPKYLFRKEGQNVTLSCEQNLNHDAMYWYRQDPGQGLRLIYYSQIVNDFQKGDIAEGYSVSREKKESFPLTVTSAQKNPTAFYLCASSMEQGEYSPLHFGNGTRLTVT.

The CDR3 sequence is CACRPAGETYEQYF. Written as DNA, the CDR3 is TGTGCCTGTCGCCCGGCTGGGGAGACTTACGAGCAGTACTTC. The chain carries TRBV6-6 and TRBJ2-7, with D possibly TRBD2 on 5 matching bases. Germline V gene data show CDR1 as MNHNY and CDR2 as SVGAGI (reference sequence). Between the trimmed V and J ends, which lost 11 bases and 4 bases, there was a span of 21 bases. CDR3 length: 14 amino acids.

The chain links TRBV15 to TRBJ1-2; 9 bases map to TRBD1. The CDR3 is made up of 15 amino acids. The trim removed 1 base at V and 3 bases at J, leaving 3 bases unmatched. The germline gives CDR1 LNHNV, CDR2 YYDKDF (reference sequence). CDR3 nucleotide sequence: TGTGCCACCAGCAGAGGGGACAGGGCAGACTATGGCTACACCTTC. The encoded protein is CATSRGDRADYGYTF.

The J gene is TRBJ2-5, the V gene TRBV6-5; the D gene is possibly TRBD1 (5 bases). Near its end, the DNA agrees better with TRBJ2-7, so the J call may be wrong. CDR1 and CDR2 from the germline V gene are MNHEY and SVGAGI. This CDR3 region has 11 residues. The CDR3 bases are TGTGCCAGCAGGCAGGGTTCCGAGCAGTACTTC. Protein: CASRQGSEQYF.

This clone was found a few times. The chain links TRBV6-1 to TRBJ1-4; D is uncertain. V was trimmed by 0 bases and J by 5 bases, leaving 13 bases between them. This CDR3 spans 16 amino acids. The germline gives CDR1 MNHNS, CDR2 SASEGT. The CDR3 DNA is TGTGCCAGCAGTGAAGCGATCGGAGGGTCCAATGAAAAACTGTTTTTT. Its protein product is CASSEAIGGSNEKLFF.

This rearrangement joins TRBV6-1 to TRBJ1-3; D call uncertain. The CDR3 is made up of 14 amino acids. Trimming pared 6 bases from V and 0 bases from J, leaving 9 bases between. Germline values: CDR1 MNHNS, CDR2 SASEGT. The CDR3 loop is CASSPQNSGNTIYF. The CDR3 DNA reads as TGTGCCAGCAGCCCACAAAACTCTGGAAACACCATATATTTT.

This rearrangement joins TRBV18 to TRBJ2-5; TRBD2 aligns across 8 bases. The CDR3 loop spans 17 amino acids. V lost 1 base, J lost 6 bases, and 13 bases stayed unmatched. Germline loops: CDR1 KGHSH, CDR2 LQKENI. The CDR3 is CASSPQRIAGGPQTQYF. The CDR3 coding sequence is TGTGCCAGCTCACCACAGAGGATCGCGGGGGGCCCGCAGACCCAGTACTTC.

The rearrangement joins TRBV19 to TRBJ2-2; 8 bases line up with TRBD2. V was pared by 6 bases and J by 7 bases, with 7 bases of the junction left unmatched. CDR1 is LNHDA, CDR2 SQIVND, per germline (reference sequence). This CDR3 is built from 14 residues. CDR3 protein: CASRKAGEVGELFF. In nucleotides, the CDR3 is TGTGCCAGTAGAAAAGCGGGAGAAGTCGGGGAGCTGTTTTTT.

The CDR3 reads CASRTGEYNEQFF. The DNA of the CDR3 is TGCGCCAGCAGGACAGGGGAGTACAATGAGCAGTTCTTC. The chain is built from TRBV5-1 and TRBJ2-1; TRBD1 agrees at 8 bases. Germline lookup yields CDR1 SGHRS and CDR2 YFSETQ. This CDR3 spans 13 amino acids. With 5 bases clipped from V and 4 bases from J, the junction kept 2 bases outside the gene matches.

This chain links TRBV7-2 with TRBJ2-7, with 11 bases that match TRBD2. The CDR3 sequence is 16 residues long. The germline V gene encodes CDR1 SGHTA and CDR2 FQGNSA. V gave up 3 bases and J gave up 3 bases; unmatched junction bases: 7. The CDR3 DNA is TGTGCCAGCAGCTTCGAAGGTAGCGGGGGGGACTACGAGCAGTACTTC. Protein product: CASSFEGSGGDYEQYF.

This clone was seen only once. The chain recombines TRBV4-2 with TRBJ2-3; TRBD2 matches at 11 bases. The CDR3 covers 19 residues. With V trimmed by 1 base and J by 0 bases, 9 bases remained unmatched. Germline assignment: CDR1 LGHNA and CDR2 YNFKEQ. The CDR3 here is CASSQGGSTSGGSTDTQYF. In nucleotides, the CDR3 is TGTGCCAGCAGCCAAGGGGGGTCAACTAGCGGGGGAAGCACAGATACGCAGTATTTT.

This clone was observed a few times. The same CDR3 arises from other DNA sequences in this sample as well. The J gene is TRBJ2-1, the V gene TRBV19, with TRBD2 matching over 7 bases. The CDR3 is made up of 15 amino acids. V lost 3 bases to trimming and J lost 3 bases; unmatched junction nucleotides: 5. Looked up from germline, CDR1 is LNHDA and CDR2 is SQIVND (reference sequence). CDR3 in amino acids: CASSISLAVYNEQFF. As DNA, the CDR3 is TGTGCCAGTAGTATTAGCCTAGCGGTCTACAATGAGCAGTTCTTC.

The V gene is TRBV6-5, the J gene TRBJ1-1; D is perhaps TRBD1 (6 bases). V lost 0 bases and J lost 8, with 13 bases in between. The germline V gene encodes CDR1 MNHEY and CDR2 SVGAGI. This CDR3 has 14 amino acids. The CDR3 reads CASSYSIAQGEAFF. The CDR3 bases are TGTGCCAGCAGTTACTCAATAGCACAGGGAGAAGCTTTCTTT.

In DNA form, the CDR3 reads TGTGCCAGCAGCACCCAAGGGGGCTCGAGATACGAGCAGTACTTC. It specifies CASSTQGGSRYEQYF. The chain joins TRBV7-9 to TRBJ2-7; 7 bases align to TRBD1. The CDR3 has 15 amino acids. The germline gives CDR1 SEHNR, CDR2 FQNEAQ (reference sequence). The V segment lost 5 bases and the J segment 4 bases; nucleotides outside the gene matches: 11. The full variable domain, its missing parts supplied by reference TRBV7-9 and TRBJ2-7, is DTGVSQNPRHKITKRGQNVTFRCDPISEHNRLYWYRQTLGQGPEFLTYFQNEAQLEKSRLLSDRFSAERPKGSFSTLEIQRTEQGDSAMYLCASSTQGGSRYEQYFGPGTRLTVT.